This TCR beta chain was recovered during a study of control samples from healthy donors and cancer patients. Per germline, CDR1 LGHDT and CDR2 YNNKEL (reference sequence). The CDR3 sequence is 15 residues long. After removal of 0 bases from V and 3 bases from J, the junction contained 3 bases not matched to a gene. Method: immunoSEQ multiplex PCR; TCRdb's copy keeps in-frame clones and lacks some. The sample shows under 150,000 clones, under 95% of them seen only once. Sequencing was carried out using PBMCs. The TCR sequence derives from a man aged 50-60 years with head and neck cancer. This chain connects TRBV3-1 (or the pseudogene TRBV3-2) to TRBJ2-3, with TRBD1 matching over 7 bases. As DNA, the CDR3 is TGTGCCAGCAGCCAAGAGGGCAGGGGGACAGATACGCAGTATTTT. Protein: CASSQEGRGTDTQYF.